The 18 T cell receptor beta chains below all came from one sample that was sequenced in a study of OX40 agonist ivuxolimab in advanced cancers. Sequencing was performed with immunoSEQ multiplex PCR; in TCRdb, only in-frame clones are kept and a portion is missing. Among some 60,000 clones, approximately 91% were seen once, and the ten largest hold 15% to 20%. Material: CD4+ or CD8+ T cells sorted from blood, obtained in a trial of the OX40 agonist ivuxolimab. The receptor source for this set is an adult with an advanced solid tumor such as melanoma, head and neck, liver or kidney cancer.

This chain joins TRBV28 and TRBJ2-3, with 8 bases that match TRBD2. Germline CDR1 MDHEN, CDR2 SYDVKM. Germline trimming cut 6 bases from V and 2 bases from J; bases unmatched to any gene: 7. The CDR3 runs to 15 residues. The CDR3 DNA is TGTGCCAGCAGCCCCTCCGGGGGGGCCACAGATACGCAGTATTTT. Its translation: CASSPSGGATDTQYF.

This clone was counted between two and nine times. The chain is built from TRBV30 and TRBJ1-2; D not certain. The CDR3 loop spans 12 amino acids. Trimming shortened V by 2 bases and J by 8 bases, and 12 bases separated the two germline ends. Germline CDR1 GTSNPN, CDR2 SVGIG (reference sequence). The CDR3 is CAWSPPARGYTF. The DNA for the CDR3 is TGTGCCTGGAGTCCCCCCGCTCGGGGCTACACCTTC.

The CDR3 protein is CASSFRLGSYEQYF. The CDR3 nucleotides read TGTGCCAGCAGTTTCCGACTCGGCTCCTACGAGCAGTACTTC. The chain uses TRBV28 and TRBJ2-7; D gene ambiguous. This CDR3 is built from 14 residues. The V and J ends lost 3 bases and 0 bases respectively, with 9 bases between them. The germline gives CDR1 MDHEN, CDR2 SYDVKM. Together with reference TRBV28 and TRBJ2-7, the CDR3 gives the full variable domain: DVKVTQSSRYLVKRTGEKVFLECVQDMDHENMFWYRQDPGLGLRLIYFSYDVKMKEKGDIPEGYSVSREKKERFSLILESASTNQTSMYLCASSFRLGSYEQYFGPGTRLTVT.

V is TRBV7-6 and J is TRBJ2-1; a weak D match, TRBD2 (7 bases). Germline V gives CDR1 SGHVS, CDR2 FNYEAQ. The V end lost 0 bases, the J end lost 8 bases, and 11 bases lay between the germline ends. CDR3 length: 14 amino acids. This CDR3 is CASSLAGGPDEQFF. The CDR3, as DNA: TGTGCCAGCAGCTTAGCGGGGGGGCCGGATGAGCAGTTCTTC.

The J gene is TRBJ1-2, the V gene TRBV7-9; D is undetermined. The CDR3 loop spans 13 amino acids. Trimming removed 1 base at V and 4 bases at J, with 7 bases between. Looked up from germline, CDR1 is SEHNR and CDR2 is FQNEAQ (reference sequence). The CDR3 protein is CASSLGEGYGYTF. The CDR3 nucleotides read TGTGCCAGCAGCTTAGGCGAGGGCTATGGCTACACCTTC. The full variable domain, with the rest looked up from reference TRBV7-9 and TRBJ1-2, is DTGVSQNPRHKITKRGQNVTFRCDPISEHNRLYWYRQTLGQGPEFLTYFQNEAQLEKSRLLSDRFSAERPKGSFSTLEIQRTEQGDSAMYLCASSLGEGYGYTFGSGTRLTVV.

Only one count was recorded for this clone. The V and J genes are TRBV2 and TRBJ2-2; 13 bases agree with TRBD2. J was trimmed by 0 bases and V by 8 bases; bases with no gene match: 12. Germline V gives CDR1 SNHLY, CDR2 FYNNEI. This CDR3 is 19 amino acids long. In DNA, the CDR3 is TGTGCCAGCCTTCTGGGACTAGCGGGGCGATACGCGAACACCGGGGAGCTGTTTTTT. Its translation: CASLLGLAGRYANTGELFF.

This sequence joins TRBV7-6 and TRBJ2-3, with D perhaps matching TRBD1 or TRBD2 (6 bases each). CDR1 and CDR2 (germline): SGHVS, FNYEAQ. V gave up 1 base and J gave up 2 bases, with 10 bases separating them. The CDR3 is 15 residues long. This CDR3 reads CASSLEGGDTDTQYF. CDR3 DNA sequence: TGTGCCAGCAGCTTAGAGGGGGGAGACACAGATACGCAGTATTTT.

The CDR3 protein is CASSVDGTQYF. The CDR3 bases are TGTGCCAGCAGCGTAGATGGTACGCAGTATTTT. The chain has TRBV9 and TRBJ2-3; D remains unclear. Deletions cut 0 bases from V and 8 bases from J, with 4 bases between. This CDR3 region has 11 residues. Germline lookup yields CDR1 SGDLS and CDR2 YYNGEE.

This clone showed up just once. The V and J genes are TRBV12-2 and TRBJ2-1; the D call in the table, TRBD2, was not verified against the DNA. TRBV12-2 is reported as a pseudogene. The CDR3 contains 18 residues. The CDR3 sequence: CASRSHWGASLSDNEQFF. The CDR3 nucleotides read TGTGCAAGTCGCTCTCACTGGGGAGCGAGTTTATCGGACAATGAGCAGTTCTTC.

The chain combines TRBV10-1 with TRBJ2-7; 7 positions agree with TRBD1. The CDR3 covers 13 residues. Germline CDR1 WNHNN, CDR2 SYGVQD (reference sequence). After removal of 4 bases from V and 3 bases from J, the junction contained 3 bases not matched to a gene. Here the CDR3 reads CASSVGQDYEQYF. The DNA of the CDR3 is TGCGCCAGCAGTGTCGGACAGGACTACGAGCAGTACTTC.

The genes are TRBV5-6 and TRBJ2-7; D is unclear. V gave up 0 bases and J gave up 3 bases, with 7 bases separating them. CDR1 SGHDT and CDR2 YYEEEE come from the germline V gene. The CDR3 spans 13 residues. The CDR3 region is CASSLGGNYEQYF. DNA for the CDR3: TGTGCCAGCAGCTTGGGTGGAAACTACGAGCAGTACTTC.

V and J are TRBV6-6 and TRBJ1-5; tentative D call: TRBD1 (6 bases). Trimming removed 0 bases at V and 4 bases at J, with 13 bases between. Germline loops: CDR1 MNHNY, CDR2 SVGAGI (reference sequence). This CDR3 region has 16 residues. The CDR3 sequence: CASSYSSGQMNQPQHF. The CDR3, as DNA: TGTGCCAGCAGTTACTCTTCTGGACAGATGAATCAGCCCCAGCATTTT.

The chain employs TRBV29-1 and TRBJ1-1; D is possibly TRBD1 (5 bases). Per germline, CDR1 SQVTM and CDR2 ANQGSEA. Trimming removed 3 bases at V and 3 bases at J, with 8 bases between. The CDR3 sequence is 12 residues long. The CDR3 DNA sequence: TGCAGCGTTGATGGGGGGGACACTGAAGCTTTCTTT. Protein product: CSVDGGDTEAFF.

This chain connects TRBV30 to TRBJ2-3; D uncertain. This CDR3 spans 12 amino acids. CDR1 and CDR2 (germline): GTSNPN, SVGIG (reference sequence). V lost 7 bases and J 1 base, leaving 9 bases between the germline ends. CDR3 in amino acids: CAFQLGTDTQYF. The CDR3 DNA follows: TGTGCCTTCCAGTTAGGCACAGATACGCAGTATTTT.

In regard to this clone: At one end, the junction sequence differs from germline, possibly due to a read error. This chain uses TRBV7-7 with TRBJ2-3; TRBD2 might be the D (6 bases). In germline, CDR1 is SSHAT, CDR2 FNYEAQ (reference sequence). There are 13 residues in the CDR3. CDR3 DNA: TGTGCTAGCAGCTTAGTGGGGGGAGATACGCAGTATTTT. Translation: CASSLVGGDTQYF.

This chain joins TRBV19 and TRBJ1-2; D gene ambiguous. Trimming left V 7 bases short and J 5 bases short, with 17 bases between. This CDR3 comprises 14 residues. In germline, CDR1 is LNHDA, CDR2 SQIVND (reference sequence). The chain's CDR3 is CASIPAMVTYGYTF. The CDR3 nucleotides are TGTGCCAGTATCCCTGCGATGGTGACTTATGGCTACACCTTC.

The chain combines TRBV5-1 with TRBJ1-1; D not certain. Germline V gives CDR1 SGHRS, CDR2 YFSETQ. Trimming pared 1 base from V and 1 base from J, leaving 5 bases between. This CDR3 is 13 amino acids long. The CDR3 DNA sequence: TGCGCCAGCAGCTTGCTGGAGAACACTGAAGCTTTCTTT. Residues: CASSLLENTEAFF.

The chain recombines TRBV5-4 with TRBJ2-7; perhaps TRBD2 as D (7 bases). V lost 0 bases and J lost 3, with 19 bases in between. The CDR3 loop spans 17 amino acids. Germline CDR1 reads SGHNT; CDR2 reads YYREEE (reference sequence). In nucleotides, the CDR3 is TGTGCCAGCAGCTTGGGGTCAAAGGGGGGGAAGCTCTACGAGCAGTACTTC. This codes for CASSLGSKGGKLYEQYF.